This record concerns one T cell receptor beta chain sequence. In this sample, this clone turned up once. Its antigen has not been determined. The sample holds no much larger clone one base away, and base qualities are not on file. The CDR3 regions of human TCRbeta chains were analyzed by immunosequencing. In the paper's pipeline: Repertoire TCRs were matched against a reference library of SARS-CoV-2-specific TCRs generated with the MIRA antigen-specificity platform. Breadth meant the fraction of unique TCRs that were SARS-CoV-2-associated, whereas depth meant the fraction of total T cells that were SARS-CoV-2-associated. Using the MIRA data, each spike-specific TCR was assigned both to the spike region to which the TCR was reactive and to a CD4 or CD8 class. Log10-transformed breadth and depth values were compared by one-way ANOVA with Sidak's multiple comparisons tests. TCRdb holds this immuneACCESS table with in-frame rearrangements only. Some clones are missing; in checked studies, unresolved V genes explain under half, and the rest has no known cause. That table supplies the V and J calls and clone size; D and trimming were determined from the DNA. For this sample there are roughly 150,000 clones; 80% to 90% appear just once. The ten largest clonotypes hold approximately 7.2% of the sample.

The data derive from a study of T cell responses to AZD1222 COVID-19 vaccine (dated by TCRdb to the early 2020s). General notes on the study: Because spike-specific TCR depth and breadth did not differ between the two schedules, AZD1222 recipients who got a second dose at roughly 4 weeks were pooled with those who got a second dose at roughly 12 weeks. TCR sequencing was performed for about 240 trial participants, of whom about 210 were given two doses of AZD1222 and around 26 were given two doses of MenACWY control vaccine. Trial participants were enrolled by age into subgroups of 18-55, 56-69 and 70-plus years, and around 150, 29 and 61 TCR-sequenced participants, respectively, were included in these subgroups. The paper as a whole reports these results and caveats: A significant rise in spike-specific TCR breadth and depth was observed after two AZD1222 doses relative to day 0 and relative to MenACWY recipients. Because no day 14 peak-response samples were available, repertoires were characterized only after the peak T cell response. Reportedly, almost half of the unique spike-specific TCRs recognized epitopes lying outside the regions that are mutated in the B.1.351 and B.1.1.7 variants. Participants were mostly white British, with more females than males. The authors suggested clonal diversity may have been underestimated. Conclusions about previously exposed vaccinees are limited, since just 6 or 7 AZD1222 recipients were seropositive for SARS-CoV-2 at baseline. The whole spike protein was spanned by vaccine-associated CD4 TCRs, and dominant responses were seen in regions 160-218 and 743-854. The 56-69-year group was small, and its depth increase did not reach significance, likely because of low power.

The germline V gene supplies CDR1 MNHEY and CDR2 SVGEGT. A distance of 15 bases separates the germline ends of V and J, which lose 6 bases and 4 bases respectively. The cysteine opens and the phenylalanine closes a CDR3 of 14 amino acids. Of all the DNA, just the CDR3 is kept, 42 bases in frame from base 1. The sample's time point label is to be understood as: baseline before first vaccination. Vaccinee samples were obtained from the UK trials COV001 and COV002, which included a single-blind randomized controlled phase 2/3 trial of AZD1222 (ChAdOx1 nCoV-19) in healthy adults. Trial participant PBMC samples were collected at day 0 and day 28 after the second dose for TCRbeta chain sequencing.

The source was peripheral blood, collected on day 0 of AZD1222 vaccination. The sequence came from an adult in good health. Here the chain combines TRBV6-2 or TRBV6-3 and TRBJ1-1; the D gene is possibly TRBD1, with 6 bases matching. For the CDR3, the sequence is CASSDWGQGTEAFF. The nucleotide sequence reads as follows: TGTGCCAGCAGCGACTGGGGGCAAGGCACTGAAGCTTTCTTT.